The T cell receptor (beta chain) described here comes from a study of CD8 T cells in Susac syndrome. General observations from the study: The TCR sequencing and HLA analysis in the study involved a relatively small number of individuals, as the study acknowledged.

Sequencing of TCR beta was undertaken in CD8+ and CD4+ T cells derived from blood. It was negative isolation that provided the CD8+ and CD4+ T cells, whereas TEMRA cells were enriched by FACS. Roughly 0.45 to 1 ug RNA was reverse transcribed with random hexamers. An immunoSEQ multiplex PCR generated amplified TCR beta CDR3 products spanning 54 Vbeta and 13 Jbeta. Using its own MiXCR run on the immunoSEQ multiplex PCR reads, TCRdb lists one record per CDR3 protein. The data contain 150,000 to 200,000 distinct CDR3 sequences, roughly 95% of them singletons. Germline V gene sequence: CDR1 GTSNPN, CDR2 SVGIG (reference sequence). Trimming cost V 1 base and J 1 base, with 4 bases left between them. The CDR3 has 12 residues. Details on this clonotype: The antigen is undetermined.

The V call is TRBV30, the J call TRBJ1-1; D is unclear. This sequence originates from a human donor with multiple sclerosis. The sample taken for sequencing was CD4+ T cells from PBMCs. CDR3 sequence: CAWSEGNTEAFF. The DNA of the CDR3 is TGTGCCTGGAGTGAGGGGAACACTGAAGCTTTCTTT.